Shown below are 32 T cell receptor beta chains from a single sample sequenced in a study of cytomegalovirus exposure and HLA in healthy donors. Use of 60 Vbeta and 13 Jbeta primers characterized the PCR. Repertoires were generated with immunoSEQ multiplex PCR, while TCRdb's copy carries only in-frame clones and drops some. Of 180,000 or so clones listed, roughly 82% are singletons. The source material was PBMCs. These receptor sequences come from a man aged 35 to 55 in good health and CMV-seronegative.

The table lists this clone with a few counts. The V and J genes are TRBV4-1 and TRBJ1-5; the match to TRBD1 covers 7 bases. Germline V gives CDR1 MGHRA, CDR2 YSYEKL. Germline trimming cut 5 bases from V and 4 bases from J; bases unmatched to any gene: 8. This CDR3 is built from 15 residues. This CDR3 is CASSSRDRENQPQHF. DNA for the CDR3: TGCGCCAGCAGCTCCCGGGACAGAGAGAATCAGCCCCAGCATTTT.

The chain couples TRBV18 to TRBJ2-5, with 8 positions matching TRBD2. The CDR3 has 16 residues. With V trimmed by 5 bases and J by 1 base, 9 bases remained unmatched. Germline V lookup: CDR1 KGHSH, CDR2 LQKENI. The CDR3 region has the DNA TGTGCCAGCTCATCACTGGCTAGCGGGTCCCAAGAGACCCAGTACTTC. It translates to CASSSLASGSQETQYF.

This clone showed up just once. V gene TRBV4-1 combines with J gene TRBJ2-3, with TRBD2 identical over 9 bases. Germline V CDR1 and CDR2: MGHRA, YSYEKL. CDR3 length equals 18 residues. V was clipped by 1 base and J by 5 bases; unmatched bases: 13. The CDR3, as DNA: TGCGCCAGCAGCCAAGTCATCACCAGCGGGAGGAGCGGAGATACGCAGTATTTT. Protein: CASSQVITSGRSGDTQYF.

This clone was recorded a few times. The chain couples TRBV18 to TRBJ2-3, with 10 bases matching TRBD2. Trimming removed 4 bases from V and 1 base from J; junction bases left unmatched: 2. Looked up from germline, CDR1 is KGHSH and CDR2 is LQKENI. This CDR3 has 15 amino acids. In nucleotides, the CDR3 is TGTGCCAGCTCACTTCTAGCGGGGGGCACAGATACGCAGTATTTT. It specifies CASSLLAGGTDTQYF.

The chain joins TRBV6-6 to TRBJ2-7, with 15 bases lining up with TRBD2. Germline values: CDR1 MNHNY, CDR2 SVGAGI (reference sequence). The CDR3 sequence is 16 residues long. After removal of 5 bases from V and 4 bases from J, the junction contained 6 bases not matched to a gene. This CDR3 is CASSQTGTSGRYEQYF. In nucleotides, the CDR3 is TGTGCCAGCAGTCAGACCGGGACTAGCGGGAGGTACGAGCAGTACTTC.

The chain recombines TRBV4-3 with TRBJ1-6; no definite D call. With 0 bases removed from V and 7 bases from J, the gap between germline ends came to 4 bases. The length of the CDR3 is 13 residues. Germline CDR1 reads LGHNA; CDR2 reads YSLEER. The chain's CDR3 is CASSQERNSPLHF. In DNA, the CDR3 is TGCGCCAGCAGCCAAGAGCGAAATTCACCCCTCCACTTT.

This rearrangement joins TRBV5-5 to TRBJ2-7; 9 nucleotides line up with TRBD1. Losses at the gene ends were 2 bases for V and 2 bases for J; bases not matched to a gene: 2. Per the germline V gene, CDR1 is SGHKS and CDR2 is YYEKEE (reference sequence). CDR3 size: 14 residues. CDR3 DNA: TGTGCCAGCAGCTTCGGGGACAGGGCCTACGAGCAGTACTTC. Protein product: CASSFGDRAYEQYF.

The chain uses TRBV16 and TRBJ1-2, with a tentative D call TRBD1 (5 bases). V was cut by 0 bases and J by 6 bases, with 14 bases left in between. The CDR3 spans 15 residues. The V gene's germline CDR1 is KGHSY and CDR2 FQNENV. CDR3 sequence: CASSQSGGIRNGYTF. The CDR3 DNA is TGTGCCAGCAGCCAATCGGGGGGAATTAGGAATGGCTACACCTTC. Complete variable domain (other parts from reference TRBV16 and TRBJ1-2): GEEVAQTPKHLVRGEGQKAKLYCAPIKGHSYVFWYQQVLKNEFKFLISFQNENVFDETGMPKERFSAKCLPNSPCSLEIQATKLEDSAVYFCASSQSGGIRNGYTFGSGTRLTVV.

The rearrangement links TRBV5-1 to TRBJ2-2, with 10 bases that match TRBD1. The CDR3 is made up of 15 amino acids. Unmatched junction bases numbered 4, after V lost 1 base and J lost 7 bases. Germline values: CDR1 SGHRS, CDR2 YFSETQ. The DNA of the CDR3 is TGCGCCAGCAGCTTGTCGACAGGGGGCAACGGGGAGCTGTTTTTT. Translated: CASSLSTGGNGELFF.

The V gene is TRBV9, the J gene TRBJ1-2; weak D call: TRBD1 (6 bases). Germline loops: CDR1 SGDLS, CDR2 YYNGEE. The CDR3 length is 15 residues. Trimming left V 3 bases short and J 3 bases short, with 15 bases between. The CDR3, as DNA: TGTGCCAGCAGCGCCGAGGGGGGGGGCTACTATGGCTACACCTTC. Translated: CASSAEGGGYYGYTF.

The genes are TRBV2 and TRBJ1-6; TRBD1 agrees at 8 bases. The germline CDR1 and CDR2 sequences are SNHLY and FYNNEI. The V and J ends lost 3 bases and 6 bases, in that order; junction bases with no gene match: 4. The CDR3 has 15 residues. DNA for the CDR3: TGTGCCAGCAGTGACAGGGGGCTTTCTAATTCACCCCTCCACTTT. It translates to CASSDRGLSNSPLHF. The full variable domain, completed using reference TRBV2 and TRBJ1-6, is EPEVTQTPSHQVTQMGQEVILRCVPISNHLYFYWYRQILGQKVEFLVSFYNNEISEKSEIFDDQFSVERPDGSNFTLKIRSTKLEDSAMYFCASSDRGLSNSPLHFGNGTRLTVT.

V gene TRBV4-3 combines with J gene TRBJ2-1; the D gene is possibly TRBD1 (6 bases). The CDR3 consists of 16 residues. Germline V gene lookup returns CDR1 LGHNA and CDR2 YSLEER. Trimming cost V 8 bases and J 7 bases, with 24 bases left between them. CDR3 sequence: CASGGQGQGAQNEQFF. In DNA, the CDR3 is TGCGCCAGCGGGGGCCAGGGGCAAGGGGCACAGAATGAGCAGTTCTTC.

The rearrangement joins TRBV19 to TRBJ1-1; TRBD1 aligns across 8 bases. Trimming cost V 3 bases and J 4 bases; bases outside gene matches: 7. The CDR3 runs to 15 residues. CDR1 LNHDA and CDR2 SQIVND come from the germline V gene (reference sequence). The CDR3 DNA sequence: TGTGCCAGTAGTATGACAGGGGCGTTGAGCACTGAAGCTTTCTTT. This sequence encodes CASSMTGALSTEAFF.

This clone has a handful of counts. The chain couples TRBV7-2 to TRBJ1-2, with TRBD1 matching 8 bases. The CDR3 is 14 residues long. Trimming at V came to 5 bases and at J to 2 bases, leaving 4 bases not matched to a gene. Germline lookup yields CDR1 SGHTA and CDR2 FQGNSA. The CDR3 coding sequence is TGTGCCAGCAGCCTGGGACAGGCCAACTATGGCTACACCTTC. As protein: CASSLGQANYGYTF. The full variable domain, rest sourced from reference TRBV7-2 and TRBJ1-2, is GAGVSQSPSNKVTEKGKDVELRCDPISGHTALYWYRQSLGQGLEFLIYFQGNSAPDKSGLPSDRFSAERTGGSVSTLTIQRTQQEDSAVYLCASSLGQANYGYTFGSGTRLTVV.

This chain joins TRBV4-2 and TRBJ2-1, with TRBD2 identical over 9 bases. CDR1 LGHNA and CDR2 YNFKEQ come from the germline V gene. The CDR3 covers 16 residues. The junction had 7 bases not matched to a gene; V was cut back by 0 bases and J by 7 bases. The CDR3 spells CASSQEASGTTNEQFF. The DNA for the CDR3 is TGTGCCAGCAGCCAAGAGGCTAGCGGGACCACTAATGAGCAGTTCTTC.

In this sample, this clone turned up a few times. This sequence joins TRBV7-2 and TRBJ2-5, with 12 bases that match TRBD2. CDR3 length: 16 amino acids. The V gene end was trimmed by 0 bases and the J gene end by 5 bases; junction bases not matched to a gene: 4. Germline V gives CDR1 SGHTA, CDR2 FQGNSA. DNA for the CDR3: TGTGCCAGCAGCTTAGCAGGACTAGCGGGACAGGAGACCCAGTACTTC. The encoded protein is CASSLAGLAGQETQYF.

The chain has TRBV7-2 and TRBJ2-6; 10 bases fit TRBD1. This CDR3 comprises 15 residues. Per the germline V gene, CDR1 is SGHTA and CDR2 is FQGNSA. J gave up 10 bases and V 7 bases, and 10 bases lay outside the gene matches. This chain's CDR3 is CASNRQGALANVLTF. DNA of the CDR3: TGTGCCAGCAACCGACAGGGGGCGCTGGCTAACGTCCTGACTTTC.

The chain carries TRBV7-9 and TRBJ1-4; possibly TRBD1 for D (6 bases). CDR1 is SEHNR, CDR2 FQNEAQ, per germline (reference sequence). The V end was cut by 1 base, the J end by 0 bases, with 9 bases between. The CDR3 covers 16 residues. CDR3 DNA sequence: TGTGCCAGCAGCTTAGTTACAGGGACAACTAATGAAAAACTGTTTTTT. This sequence encodes CASSLVTGTTNEKLFF.

This chain uses TRBV2 with TRBJ1-1; no clear D. The CDR3 loop spans 17 amino acids. Germline CDR1 is SNHLY and CDR2 is FYNNEI. V dropped 7 bases and J dropped 0 bases, with 21 bases sitting between them. The CDR3 DNA is TGTGCCAGCAAACTCCCGGGCCCGCGGGTTATGAACACTGAAGCTTTCTTT. As protein: CASKLPGPRVMNTEAFF.

This sequence joins TRBV4-3 and TRBJ2-1; 10 nucleotides match TRBD1. Looked up from germline, CDR1 is LGHNA and CDR2 is YSLEER. The CDR3 spans 15 residues. With V trimmed by 0 bases and J by 5 bases, 1 base remained unmatched. Here the CDR3 DNA reads TGCGCCAGCAGCCAAGACGGGACAGGGGACAATGAGCAGTTCTTC. Encoded protein: CASSQDGTGDNEQFF.

The genes are TRBV2 and TRBJ2-1; 9 bases map to TRBD2. There are 15 residues in the CDR3. Germline V lookup: CDR1 SNHLY, CDR2 FYNNEI. Losses at the gene ends were 1 base for V and 6 bases for J; bases not matched to a gene: 4. CDR3 region: CASSEGAGGANEQFF. CDR3 DNA: TGTGCCAGCAGTGAAGGGGCGGGGGGGGCCAATGAGCAGTTCTTC.

The CDR3 nucleotides are TGTGCCAGCAGCTTAGTCGGAGGGAAAGGAGGCGAGACCCAGTACTTC. Protein sequence: CASSLVGGKGGETQYF. The chain links TRBV7-2 to TRBJ2-5, with a weak D call TRBD2 (6 bases). CDR3 size: 16 residues. The V and J ends lost 1 base and 5 bases respectively, with 17 bases between them. CDR1 and CDR2 from the germline V gene are SGHTA and FQGNSA.

As regards this clone: This sample includes further DNA sequences coding for the same CDR3. The gene calls are TRBV28 and TRBJ1-2; 9 positions match TRBD1. This CDR3 is built from 14 residues. V dropped 6 bases and J dropped 5; count of bases not matched to a gene: 7. CDR1 is MDHEN, CDR2 SYDVKM, per germline. The DNA for the CDR3 is TGTGCCAGCAGCGAACAGGGGGCGCGATATGGCTACACCTTC. Amino acids: CASSEQGARYGYTF.

The V and J genes are TRBV5-5 and TRBJ2-3, with 8 bases fitting TRBD2. The CDR3 runs 16 residues. The germline CDR1 and CDR2 sequences are SGHKS and YYEKEE (reference sequence). Trimming removed 4 bases from V and 0 bases from J; junction bases left unmatched: 7. CDR3: CASSGPLAASTDTQYF. In DNA form, the CDR3 reads TGTGCCAGCAGCGGACCACTAGCGGCAAGCACAGATACGCAGTATTTT.

The chain has TRBV6-5 and TRBJ2-3; 12 nucleotides line up with TRBD2. In germline, CDR1 is MNHEY, CDR2 SVGAGI. V gave up 0 bases and J gave up 5 bases; unmatched junction bases: 3. This CDR3 is 16 amino acids long. CDR3 DNA: TGTGCCAGCAGTTACTCCGCTAGCGGGGGGGAAGATACGCAGTATTTT. It encodes CASSYSASGGEDTQYF.

V is TRBV6-5 and J is TRBJ2-7, with TRBD2 as a possible D gene (5 bases). This CDR3 is 15 amino acids long. V was cut by 7 bases and J by 0 bases, with 16 bases left in between. Germline CDR1 and CDR2: MNHEY and SVGAGI. The DNA of the CDR3 is TGTGCCAGCATGACTTTAGCCGGAGGCTCCTACGAGCAGTACTTC. It specifies CASMTLAGGSYEQYF.

The chain links TRBV6-5 to TRBJ2-1, with D tentatively TRBD1 (5 bases). Between the trimmed V and J ends, which lost 0 bases and 5 bases, there was a span of 14 bases. This CDR3 has 16 amino acids. Germline CDR1 reads MNHEY; CDR2 reads SVGAGI. This CDR3 is CASSYSWQGKNNEQFF. The CDR3 bases are TGTGCCAGCAGTTACTCATGGCAGGGCAAGAACAATGAGCAGTTCTTC.

V and J are TRBV23-1 and TRBJ1-4, with 8 bases that match TRBD1. TRBV23-1 has ORF status, its function being uncertain. The CDR3 contains 15 residues. Losses at the gene ends were 6 bases for V and 7 bases for J; bases not matched to a gene: 10. As DNA, the CDR3 is TGCGCCAGCAGAACAAAGACAGGGGACGGTGAAAAACTGTTTTTT. Translated, it gives CASRTKTGDGEKLFF.

This clone has only a few counts. The rearrangement uses TRBV6-5 and TRBJ2-5; D unclear. This CDR3 is built from 12 residues. Trimming cost V 6 bases and J 7 bases, with 12 bases left between them. From germline, CDR1 is MNHEY and CDR2 SVGAGI. In DNA form, the CDR3 reads TGTGCCAGCAGACCACCCTACGGGACCCAGTACTTC. Translation gives CASRPPYGTQYF.

The chain is built from TRBV7-2 and TRBJ1-1; D may be TRBD1 (5 bases). The CDR3 is 16 amino acids. Germline lookup yields CDR1 SGHTA and CDR2 FQGNSA. The germline V and J ends were trimmed by 1 base and 1 base, with 13 bases remaining between them. This chain's CDR3 is CASSLGGTTANTEAFF. DNA for the CDR3: TGTGCCAGCAGCTTAGGCGGAACGACAGCGAACACTGAAGCTTTCTTT.

This clone has only a few counts. The chain couples TRBV30 to TRBJ2-7; TRBD2 is a possible D gene (5 bases). CDR3 size: 13 residues. V was cut by 4 bases and J by 4 bases, with 14 bases left in between. Germline V gives CDR1 GTSNPN, CDR2 SVGIG (reference sequence). CDR3 bases: TGTGCCTGGACGGCGGGTGCATATTACGAGCAGTACTTC. It encodes CAWTAGAYYEQYF.

The genes are TRBV5-1 and TRBJ2-1; 8 bases map to TRBD2. CDR1 is SGHRS and CDR2 is YFSETQ in the germline V gene. The CDR3 is made up of 15 amino acids. After removal of 3 bases from V and 2 bases from J, the junction contained 4 bases not matched to a gene. CDR3: CASSSQTSAYNEQFF. The CDR3 DNA follows: TGCGCCAGCAGCTCTCAGACTAGCGCCTACAATGAGCAGTTCTTC.